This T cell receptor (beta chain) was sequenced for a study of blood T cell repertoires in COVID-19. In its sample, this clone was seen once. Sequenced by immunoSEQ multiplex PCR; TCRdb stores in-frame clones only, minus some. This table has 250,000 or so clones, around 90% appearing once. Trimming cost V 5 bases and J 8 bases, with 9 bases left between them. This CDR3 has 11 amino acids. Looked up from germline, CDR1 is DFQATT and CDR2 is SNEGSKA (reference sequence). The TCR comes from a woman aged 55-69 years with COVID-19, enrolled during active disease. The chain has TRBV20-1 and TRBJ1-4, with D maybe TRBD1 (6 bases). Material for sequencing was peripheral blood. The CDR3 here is CSAHTGEKLFF. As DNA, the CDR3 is TGCAGTGCTCATACAGGGGAAAAACTGTTTTTT.